This T cell receptor (beta chain) originates from a study of blood T cells in healthy people across ages (dated by TCRdb to 2014 to 2015). General notes on the study: In model experiments, roughly one uniquely barcoded TCR beta cDNA molecule per two T cells was captured by template switching. To track age-related changes in TCR beta repertoire diversity, the study relied on deep sequencing normalized with unique cDNA molecular identifiers. The donors were split into four age groups: young (average approximately 16 years), middle-aged (39), aged (approximately 60) and long-lived (under 90). To avoid experimental bias, donors of different ages were randomly spread across the sequencing lanes. For two donors (one aged 18 to 30 and one aged 80 or older), the study analyzed two additional independent replicas of 1 million unique cDNA reads from the same blood draw. Overall study outcomes, separate from this receptor: Estimates of total diversity based on one million sequenced T cells were regarded as lower bounds and as underestimates. Bulk unsorted PBMC profiling prevented conclusive comparison of naive and antigen-experienced compartments. A strong correlation was found between observed TCR beta diversity and the percentage of naive T cells measured by flow cytometry. Compared with the aged group, the long-lived group had more naive CD4+ T cells, fewer expanded clones and increased TCR diversity, suggesting age selection. The CMV infection status of donors was not known, potentially confounding age-related changes in expanded clonotypes. Observed TCR beta diversity per million T cells fell roughly linearly with age, and a significant reduction was already apparent by age about 43.

Trimming costs V 6 bases and J 2 bases, and their ends lie 12 bases apart. CDR1 MNHEY and CDR2 SMNVEV are derived from the germline V gene (reference sequence). From the cysteine up to the phenylalanine, the CDR3 has a length of 14 residues. Here the CDR3 DNA is all that survives: 42 bases in frame from base 1. A remark on this clonotype: Its antigen target is currently unknown. Per-nucleotide qualities are absent, and no much larger clonotype sits a single base away.

Receptor libraries were prepared by 5' RACE. The instrument was an Illumina HiSeq 2500. A second PCR of about 7 to 12 cycles was performed with a sample-barcoded 5' primer and a J-beta primer mix. Each TCR beta cDNA molecule received a unique molecular identifier from a template-switch 5' adaptor carrying 12 random nucleotides. At least 3 million CDR3-containing paired-end reads were obtained from each sample. First-strand cDNA was synthesized from all RNA with the Mint cDNA synthesis kit, primed by a TRBC-specific oligonucleotide. All cDNA was treated with uracil-DNA glycosylase and then went through a first 18-cycle PCR with the universal primers M1SS and BC2_uni_R. The paper's processing steps were these. For normalization, 1 million high-quality reads, each with a distinct molecular identifier, were randomly selected from each sample. Instead of being binned into consensus sequences, reads that shared molecular identifiers were thrown out. MiTCR, run with a Q25 quality threshold and the strictest error-elimination algorithm, handled CDR3 identification, clonotype clustering and error correction. Lower-bound total TCR beta diversity was estimated with a nonparametric unseen species model using Euler transformation. TCRdb cleaned the public reads at Q25 with fastp, built clones with MiXCR and kept in-frame beta chains. Identical CDR3 proteins give one entry, which carries the most common genes and DNA. Clone size and V and J calls follow TCRdb, not the original study. Across this sample there are roughly 800,000 distinct CDR3 sequences, with roughly 50% seen only once. Of the sample, around 41% falls within the top ten clones.

The donors were some 39 Caucasian individuals from Russia, aged about 6 to 95 years, who were systemically healthy. Each donor gave around 9 milliliters of peripheral blood, collected into EDTA-treated Vacutainer tubes. PBMCs were isolated by Ficoll-Paque density-gradient centrifugation, with at least 6.5 million obtained per sample. Trizol reagent was used to extract total RNA from PBMCs, with at least 5.5 micrograms per sample. Naive CD45RAhigh/CD27high T cell percentages were measured by flow cytometry on a PBMC aliquot from every donor. The chain was built from TRBV27 and TRBJ2-3; tentative D gene TRBD1, with 5 bases matching. This receptor was identified in a man older than 75 in good health. What was sequenced was blood. The DNA sequence is as follows: TGTGCCAGCAGGCCAGGGCTTACCACAGATACGCAGTATTTT. This yields the protein CASRPGLTTDTQYF.